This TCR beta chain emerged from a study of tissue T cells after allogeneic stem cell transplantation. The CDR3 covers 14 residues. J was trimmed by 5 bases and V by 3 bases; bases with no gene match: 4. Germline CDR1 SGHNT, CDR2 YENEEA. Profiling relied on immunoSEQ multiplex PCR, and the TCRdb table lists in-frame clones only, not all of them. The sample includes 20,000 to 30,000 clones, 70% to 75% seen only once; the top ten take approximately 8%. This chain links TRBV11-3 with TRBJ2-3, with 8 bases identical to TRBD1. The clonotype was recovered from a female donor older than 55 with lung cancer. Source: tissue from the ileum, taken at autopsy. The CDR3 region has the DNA TGTGCCAGCAGCTTCAGGGGGCGCGGAGATACGCAGTATTTT. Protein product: CASSFRGRGDTQYF.